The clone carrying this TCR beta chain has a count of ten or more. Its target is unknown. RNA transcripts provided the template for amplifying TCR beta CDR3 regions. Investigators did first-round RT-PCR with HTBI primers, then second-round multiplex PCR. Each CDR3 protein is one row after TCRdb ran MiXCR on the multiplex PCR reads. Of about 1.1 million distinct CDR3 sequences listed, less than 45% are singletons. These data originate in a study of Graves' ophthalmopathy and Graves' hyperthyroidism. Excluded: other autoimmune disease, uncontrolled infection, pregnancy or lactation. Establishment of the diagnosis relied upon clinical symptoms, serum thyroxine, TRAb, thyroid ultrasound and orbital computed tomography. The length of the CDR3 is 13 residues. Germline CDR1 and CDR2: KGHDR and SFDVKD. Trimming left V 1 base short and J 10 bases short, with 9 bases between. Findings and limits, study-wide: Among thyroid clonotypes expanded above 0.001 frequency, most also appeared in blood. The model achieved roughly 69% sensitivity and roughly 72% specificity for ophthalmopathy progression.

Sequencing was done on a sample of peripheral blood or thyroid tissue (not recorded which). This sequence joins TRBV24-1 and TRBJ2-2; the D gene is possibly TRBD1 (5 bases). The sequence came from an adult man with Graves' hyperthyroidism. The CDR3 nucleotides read TGTGCCACCAGTGATTTCAGGGAACAGGAGCTGTTTTTT. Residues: CATSDFREQELFF.